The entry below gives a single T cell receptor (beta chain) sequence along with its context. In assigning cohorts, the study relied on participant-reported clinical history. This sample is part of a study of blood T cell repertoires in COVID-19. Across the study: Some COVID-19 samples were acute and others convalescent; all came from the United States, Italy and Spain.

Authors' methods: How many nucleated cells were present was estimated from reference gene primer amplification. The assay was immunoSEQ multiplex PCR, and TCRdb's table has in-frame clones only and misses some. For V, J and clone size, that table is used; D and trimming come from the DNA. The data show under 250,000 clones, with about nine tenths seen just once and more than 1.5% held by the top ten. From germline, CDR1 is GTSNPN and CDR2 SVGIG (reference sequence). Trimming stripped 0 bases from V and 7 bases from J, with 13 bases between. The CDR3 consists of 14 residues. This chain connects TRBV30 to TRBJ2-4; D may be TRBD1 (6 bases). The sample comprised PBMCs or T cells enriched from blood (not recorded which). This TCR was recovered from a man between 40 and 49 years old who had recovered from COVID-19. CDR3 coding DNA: TGTGCCTGGAGTGTGGCAGGGGACGGGAACATTCAGTACTTC. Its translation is CAWSVAGDGNIQYF.